These T cell receptor beta chains were read from a single sample in a study of cytomegalovirus exposure and HLA in healthy donors. Clones were sequenced by immunoSEQ multiplex PCR, and TCRdb holds only the in-frame ones, with some missing. Of some 190,000 clones in the sample, roughly four fifths were seen once. The sequencing sample was made of PBMCs. Receptor source: a man between 40 and 49 years old in good health and CMV-seropositive. CDR3s include the opening cysteine and the closing phenylalanine or tryptophan. The D gene is left open where the match is weak. Clone size is stated in some rows and not others, as once, few, many or a class when expanded.

J gene,D gene,clone size,V gene,CDR3 DNA,CDR3 protein
TRBJ2-2,.,.,TRBV10-3,TGTGCCATCTCAAGGGGCTCGAGCACCGGGGAGCTGTTTTTT,CAISRGSSTGELFF
TRBJ2-5,TRBD2,.,TRBV11-2,TGTGCCAGCACCGAGACTAGCGGGGGGGCCTTGGACTTC,CASTETSGGALDF
TRBJ1-5,.,once,TRBV27,TGTGCCAGCAGTTTACGGTCGGGAAGCAATCAGCCCCAGCATTTT,CASSLRSGSNQPQHF
TRBJ1-1,.,.,TRBV19,TGTGCCAGTAGTATAGGAACAGGGATGAACACTGAAGCTTTCTTT,CASSIGTGMNTEAFF
TRBJ2-1,TRBD2,.,TRBV18,TGTGCCAGCTCATCCCTCGGACTAGCGGGGTCCTACAATGAGCAGTTCTTC,CASSSLGLAGSYNEQFF
TRBJ1-4,TRBD1,.,TRBV2,TGTGCCAGCAGGGGACAGGGGGAAAAACTGTTTTTT,CASRGQGEKLFF
TRBJ2-2,TRBD1,.,TRBV11-3,TGTGCCAGCAGCAGGCGACAGGGGGCGAACACCGGGGAGCTGTTTTTT,CASSRRQGANTGELFF
TRBJ1-1,TRBD1,few,TRBV5-1,TGCGCCAGCAGCACAATCCCAGGGACAGGGGGCAGGTACACTGAAGCTTTCTTT,CASSTIPGTGGRYTEAFF
TRBJ2-7,.,.,TRBV7-2,TGTGCCAGCAGCTTAGGAGTGGGGACACCCCTACTGGACGAGCAGTACTTC,CASSLGVGTPLLDEQYF
TRBJ2-2,TRBD1,.,TRBV18,TGTGCCAGCTCACCGACAGGGGGAAACACCGGGGAGCTGTTTTTT,CASSPTGGNTGELFF
TRBJ2-2,.,.,TRBV30,TGTGCCTGGGGGGCGCTAGGGGCCGACACCGGGGAGCTGTTTTTT,CAWGALGADTGELFF
TRBJ2-7,.,.,TRBV18,TGTGCCAGCTCACCTGGGGCAGGCTCCTACGAGCAGTACTTC,CASSPGAGSYEQYF
TRBJ2-5,.,.,TRBV19,TGTGCCAGTAGTTGGACAGGGAGGGAAGAGACCCAGTACTTC,CASSWTGREETQYF
TRBJ1-5,.,few,TRBV15,TGTGCCACCAGCACCCGGACAGTCGGCAATCAGCCCCAGCATTTT,CATSTRTVGNQPQHF
TRBJ2-7,TRBD2,.,TRBV27,TGTGCCAGCAGCAGCGGGAGGATATACGAGCAGTACTTC,CASSSGRIYEQYF
TRBJ2-4,.,.,TRBV6-5,TGTGCCAGCAGTACGGACCGGGGAGCTGGGCTCGTTCAGTACTTC,CASSTDRGAGLVQYF
TRBJ1-5,TRBD1,.,TRBV6-5,TGTGCCAGCCGTGACAGGGGCAGCAATCAGCCCCAGCATTTT,CASRDRGSNQPQHF
TRBJ2-1,TRBD2,.,TRBV27,TGTGCCAGCAGTTTATTCACCCCAGCAGTTCGCAGCGGGGGGGGCTACAATGAGCAGTTCTTC,CASSLFTPAVRSGGGYNEQFF
TRBJ2-1,TRBD2,once,TRBV7-8,TGTGCCAGCAGCTTAGGACGACTAGCGGGAGCTGTTGAGCAGTTCTTC,CASSLGRLAGAVEQFF
TRBJ2-5,TRBD1,.,TRBV7-6,TGTGCCAGCAGCTTAGGACAGGGGCCTCAAGAGACCCAGTACTTC,CASSLGQGPQETQYF
TRBJ1-1,TRBD1,.,TRBV14,TGTGCCAGCAGCCAGGCCGGGACAGGGGCGATCGAAGCTTTCTTT,CASSQAGTGAIEAFF
TRBJ1-2,.,.,TRBV7-8,TGTGCCAGCAAGCTGAGCACGGGGTTGGACTATGGCTACACCTTC,CASKLSTGLDYGYTF
TRBJ1-2,TRBD1,.,TRBV5-1,TGCGCCAGCACCGACTTGACAGGGAGCGGCTACACCTTC,CASTDLTGSGYTF
TRBJ1-4,.,.,TRBV2,TGTGCCAGCGAGGCGCGGGGCTTCGGTGAAAAACTGTTTTTT,CASEARGFGEKLFF
TRBJ2-2,TRBD2,few,TRBV13,TGTGCCAGCACCTTAGCGGGAGCGGGCGGGGAGCTGTTTTTT,CASTLAGAGGELFF
TRBJ2-7,TRBD2,.,TRBV6-5,TGTGCCAGCAGTTACGGGGCATGGGAGGGGTACGAGCAGTACTTC,CASSYGAWEGYEQYF
TRBJ1-4,.,.,TRBV6-1,TGTGCCAGCAGTGAAGGCAGGGGCACTAATGAAAAACTGTTTTTT,CASSEGRGTNEKLFF
TRBJ2-7,TRBD1,.,TRBV7-8,TGTGCCAGCAGCCCCACAGGGGCCTACGAGCAGTACTTC,CASSPTGAYEQYF
TRBJ1-1,.,once,TRBV7-9,TGTGCCAGCAGCTTAACGGGTCTCGAAAGGGGCACTGAAGCTTTCTTT,CASSLTGLERGTEAFF
TRBJ2-7,TRBD1,once,TRBV6-5,TGTGCCAGCAGACACAGGGGTCCCTCCTACGAGCAGTACTTC,CASRHRGPSYEQYF
TRBJ2-1,TRBD2,once,TRBV7-9,TGTGCCAGCAGCCACCCCCCTAGCGGGGGGGCCTCCTACAATGAGCAGTTCTTC,CASSHPPSGGASYNEQFF
TRBJ1-2,TRBD1,.,TRBV6-1,TGTGCCAGCAGTGCTGGACAGGGCACTAACTATGGCTACACCTTC,CASSAGQGTNYGYTF
TRBJ2-7,TRBD2,.,TRBV7-2,TGTGCCAGCAGCGCCGGACTAGCGGGAGGCAAGTACTTC,CASSAGLAGGKYF
TRBJ1-6,.,.,TRBV6-5,TGTGCCAGCAGTTACTCTTTCGCCTATAATTCACCCCTCCACTTT,CASSYSFAYNSPLHF
TRBJ2-7,.,few,TRBV28,TGTGCCTCTACGGGAGTAGGGACCTACGAGCAGTACTTC,CASTGVGTYEQYF
TRBJ2-7,.,once,TRBV6-1,TGTGCCAGCAGTGCCGAACAGACAGTAGCCTACGAGCAGTACTTC,CASSAEQTVAYEQYF
TRBJ1-1,TRBD1,.,TRBV7-9,TGTGCCAGCAGCTTAGTGGCAGGGGGTCTCGCGGTGAACACTGAAGCTTTCTTT,CASSLVAGGLAVNTEAFF
TRBJ1-1,.,.,TRBV15,TGTGCCACCAGCCCGGGAAGGGGGTCTGATACTGAAGCTTTCTTT,CATSPGRGSDTEAFF
TRBJ2-7,.,.,TRBV6-1,TGTGCCAGCAGTGAAGCGGCACGTTCCTACGAGCAGTACTTC,CASSEAARSYEQYF
TRBJ2-7,TRBD1,.,TRBV10-1,TGCGCCAGCAGTGAAACCGGGACAGGGCGGTACGAGCAGTACTTC,CASSETGTGRYEQYF
TRBJ1-1,.,.,TRBV27,TGTGCCAGCAGTTTGGATCGGGTCGACACTGAAGCTTTCTTT,CASSLDRVDTEAFF
TRBJ2-3,TRBD2,medium-sized,TRBV7-3,TGTGCCAGCAGCCTTGGGACTAGCGGGGGGTATGATACGCAGTATTTT,CASSLGTSGGYDTQYF